A single sample is the source of the 29 T cell receptor beta chains below, sequenced in a study of response to subunit inactivated influenza vaccine. TCRdb reprocessed the RT-PCR reads via MiXCR and lists one record per CDR3 protein. The top ten clones hold 7.5% to 8% of a sample with hundreds of thousands of distinct CDR3 sequences, 12% to 15% of them seen once. The specimen was PBMCs from blood, collected less than 15 days before vaccination. The origin of the receptors is a man aged 45-65 years who received an inactivated influenza vaccine.

V is TRBV2 and J is TRBJ1-1; possible D gene TRBD1, 5 bases. Trimming took off 4 bases at V and 7 bases at J, with 13 bases between the two ends. Germline V gene sequence: CDR1 SNHLY, CDR2 FYNNEI. This CDR3 contains 13 residues. The CDR3 sequence: CASSVWGTNEAFF. CDR3 in DNA: TGTGCCAGCAGTGTCTGGGGGACTAATGAAGCTTTCTTT.

This clonotype was detected ten times or more. The chain uses TRBV20-1 and TRBJ2-5, with no clear D. This CDR3 comprises 13 residues. Germline V gives CDR1 DFQATT, CDR2 SNEGSKA (reference sequence). Deletions cut 5 bases from V and 2 bases from J, with 12 bases between. The CDR3 bases are TGCAGTGCTCAACAATGGCGGCAAGAGACCCAGTACTTC. As protein: CSAQQWRQETQYF.

This clonotype was seen only a few times. V usage is TRBV5-1 and J usage is TRBJ2-5; D possibly corresponds to TRBD2 (5 bases). Germline V gene lookup returns CDR1 SGHRS and CDR2 YFSETQ. This CDR3 has 16 residues. The V gene lost 0 bases and the J gene lost 4 bases, with 16 bases spanning the gap. The CDR3 bases are TGCGCCAGCAGCTTGGCCCCCGGGGTAGGAGGAGAGACCCAGTACTTC. Translated, it gives CASSLAPGVGGETQYF.

In its sample, this clonotype was seen a few times. This chain uses TRBV20-1 with TRBJ2-5, with D tentatively TRBD1 (5 bases). The V and J ends lost 0 bases and 3 bases respectively, with 14 bases between them. This CDR3 has 15 residues. Germline CDR1 is DFQATT and CDR2 is SNEGSKA (reference sequence). CDR3 amino acids: CSARDAGNWKETQYF. In DNA form, the CDR3 reads TGCAGTGCTAGAGATGCAGGGAACTGGAAAGAGACCCAGTACTTC.

This clonotype has just a few counts. The chain has TRBV18 and TRBJ2-2; 13 bases align to TRBD2. Germline-derived CDR1 and CDR2 are KGHSH and LQKENI. The CDR3 has 16 residues. V was clipped by 6 bases and J by 4 bases; unmatched bases: 5. CDR3 nucleotide sequence: TGTGCCAGCTCGGAGGGACTAGCGGGAATCACCGGGGAGCTGTTTTTT. Its translation is CASSEGLAGITGELFF.

The chain uses TRBV2 and TRBJ2-1; TRBD2 aligns across 11 bases. V lost 1 base and J lost 8; bases outside the gene matches: 10. In germline, CDR1 is SNHLY, CDR2 FYNNEI. This CDR3 comprises 17 residues. The CDR3 here is CASSEGPLTSGGHEQFF. In DNA form, the CDR3 reads TGTGCCAGCAGTGAAGGGCCCCTTACTAGCGGGGGCCATGAGCAGTTCTTC.

This clonotype was observed a handful of times. The chain uses TRBV29-1 and TRBJ2-5; 7 positions agree with TRBD1. This CDR3 has 12 residues. V was pared by 5 bases and J by 3 bases, with 3 bases of the junction left unmatched. Germline lookup yields CDR1 SQVTM and CDR2 ANQGSEA. This CDR3 reads CSVSGGKETQYF. The DNA of the CDR3 is TGCAGCGTTTCAGGGGGTAAAGAGACCCAGTACTTC.

The CDR3 bases are TGCGCCAGCAGCCAAAGTGTTAATACCGGGTCTAGCTCTGGGGCCAACGTCCTGACTTTC. Translated, it gives CASSQSVNTGSSSGANVLTF. This chain links TRBV4-3 with TRBJ2-6, with D uncertain. The germline CDR1 and CDR2 sequences are LGHNA and YSLEER. The length of the CDR3 is 20 residues. V lost 2 bases to trimming and J lost 0 bases, with 20 bases between them.

This clonotype was detected many times. The rearrangement uses TRBV11-2 and TRBJ2-7, with 10 bases identical to TRBD1. The J segment lost 7 bases and the V segment lost 5 bases, leaving 14 bases of the junction unmatched. The CDR3 runs 16 residues. The germline CDR1 and CDR2 sequences are SGHAT and FQNNGV. In nucleotides, the CDR3 is TGTGCCAGCAGCATATACCGGGACAGGGGTTTTCGGGAGCAGTACTTC. This sequence encodes CASSIYRDRGFREQYF.

This clonotype was counted a few times. The chain employs TRBV6-2 or TRBV6-3 and TRBJ2-5, with D perhaps given as TRBD1 or TRBD2 (5 bases each). Germline V lookup: CDR1 MNHEY, CDR2 SVGEGT. V was pared by 11 bases and J by 5 bases, with 15 bases between. CDR3 length equals 12 residues. The CDR3 sequence: CACRDPVETQYF. CDR3 DNA: TGTGCCTGCCGGGACCCGGTTGAGACCCAGTACTTC.

This clonotype was found a few times. The chain is built from TRBV5-1 and TRBJ1-5; D may be TRBD1 (5 bases). Trimming stripped 0 bases from V and 6 bases from J, with 13 bases between. The CDR3 covers 15 residues. Germline V gene data show CDR1 as SGHRS and CDR2 as YFSETQ. The chain's CDR3 is CASSLASGMSQPQHF. DNA for the CDR3: TGCGCCAGCAGCTTGGCCTCAGGGATGAGTCAGCCCCAGCATTTT. The full variable domain, completed using reference TRBV5-1 and TRBJ1-5, is KAGVTQTPRYLIKTRGQQVTLSCSPISGHRSVSWYQQTPGQGLQFLFEYFSETQRNKGNFPGRFSGRQFSNSRSEMNVSTLELGDSALYLCASSLASGMSQPQHFGDGTRLSIL.

This clonotype was seen repeatedly, ten times or more. The chain recombines TRBV9 with TRBJ2-1; 7 bases map to TRBD2. The CDR3 length is 16 residues. CDR1 and CDR2 from the germline V gene are SGDLS and YYNGEE. V was clipped by 0 bases and J by 2 bases; unmatched bases: 5. The CDR3 loop is CASSVGGGGTYNEQFF. In DNA form, the CDR3 reads TGTGCCAGCAGCGTAGGTGGGGGAGGGACCTACAATGAGCAGTTCTTC.

This sequence joins TRBV7-2 and TRBJ2-5; D not resolved. Looked up from germline, CDR1 is SGHTA and CDR2 is FQGNSA. The ends were cut back, 5 bases at V and 2 bases at J, with 15 bases in the middle. The CDR3 covers 15 residues. The CDR3 region has the DNA TGTGCCAGCAGCCGAAGGAGTGGCCCTCAAGAGACCCAGTACTTC. It translates to CASSRRSGPQETQYF.

This clonotype was seen a handful of times. This chain joins TRBV9 and TRBJ2-7; 8 bases line up with TRBD1. The V gene end was trimmed by 2 bases and the J gene end by 3 bases; junction bases not matched to a gene: 10. The germline CDR1 and CDR2 sequences are SGDLS and YYNGEE. The CDR3 is made up of 16 amino acids. CDR3 sequence reads: CASSVSPDRVGYEQYF. The CDR3 region has the DNA TGTGCCAGCAGCGTTTCACCGGACAGGGTGGGCTACGAGCAGTACTTC.

This clonotype has more than one count but fewer than ten. The rearrangement joins TRBV5-1 to TRBJ2-1; 7 positions match TRBD2. From germline, CDR1 is SGHRS and CDR2 YFSETQ. V shed 0 bases, J shed 4 bases, and the junction held 7 bases outside the gene matches. This CDR3 is built from 16 residues. CDR3: CASSLAGREHYNEQFF. The CDR3 bases are TGCGCCAGCAGCTTGGCCGGGCGGGAGCATTACAATGAGCAGTTCTTC.

Regarding this clonotype: At one boundary the junction diverges from the germline segment, which might be a read error. The rearrangement uses TRBV7-8 and TRBJ2-7; 10 bases line up with TRBD1. This CDR3 spans 15 amino acids. From germline, CDR1 is SGHVS and CDR2 FQNEAQ. The DNA for the CDR3 is TGTGCCAGCAGCTTAGACGGGACAGGGGAATACGAGCAGCACTTC. Its protein is CASSLDGTGEYEQHF.

The gene calls are TRBV27 and TRBJ2-7; D remains unclear. From germline, CDR1 is MNHEY and CDR2 SMNVEV (reference sequence). The CDR3 length is 12 residues. Trimming left V 7 bases short and J 5 bases short, with 12 bases between. CDR3 residues: CASTPASDEQYF. As DNA, the CDR3 is TGTGCCAGCACTCCTGCCTCGGACGAGCAGTACTTC.

In this sample, this clonotype turned up many times. This chain connects TRBV5-1 to TRBJ1-1, with D possibly TRBD1 on 5 matching bases. Between the trimmed V and J ends, which lost 4 bases and 4 bases, there was a span of 14 bases. CDR1 is SGHRS and CDR2 is YFSETQ in the germline V gene. CDR3 length: 14 amino acids. The CDR3 region has the DNA TGCGCCAGCAGCCCCGGGCTCAGGGTCACTGAAGCTTTCTTT. It translates to CASSPGLRVTEAFF. The variable domain in full, completed from reference TRBV5-1 and TRBJ1-1, reads KAGVTQTPRYLIKTRGQQVTLSCSPISGHRSVSWYQQTPGQGLQFLFEYFSETQRNKGNFPGRFSGRQFSNSRSEMNVSTLELGDSALYLCASSPGLRVTEAFFGQGTRLTVV.

This clonotype was picked up a small number of times. J is TRBJ2-1 and V is TRBV14; D ambiguous. Trimming stripped 2 bases from V and 3 bases from J, with 17 bases between. CDR1 SGHDN and CDR2 FVKESK come from the germline V gene. The CDR3 has 17 residues. This chain's CDR3 is CASSQFRLLRNYNEQFF. CDR3 DNA: TGTGCCAGCAGCCAATTTCGTTTACTACGCAACTACAATGAGCAGTTCTTC.

This clonotype was observed a few times. The V and J genes are TRBV20-1 and TRBJ2-5; 12 bases agree with TRBD1. Looked up from germline, CDR1 is DFQATT and CDR2 is SNEGSKA (reference sequence). The CDR3 consists of 16 residues. The V gene end was trimmed by 3 bases and the J gene end by 3 bases; junction bases not matched to a gene: 8. Here the CDR3 DNA reads TGCAGTGCTAGCGGGACAGGGGGCAGGGTAGAAGAGACCCAGTACTTC. It is translated as CSASGTGGRVEETQYF.

V usage is TRBV5-1 and J usage is TRBJ2-5, with 10 bases matching TRBD2. Trimming took 0 bases from V and 1 from J; bases not matched to a gene: 3. Looked up from germline, CDR1 is SGHRS and CDR2 is YFSETQ. CDR3 length equals 16 residues. The CDR3 reads CASSLATSGTQETQYF. CDR3 DNA sequence: TGCGCCAGCAGCTTGGCCACTAGCGGGACCCAAGAGACCCAGTACTTC.

The J gene is TRBJ1-1, the V gene TRBV6-1, with 8 bases aligning to TRBD1. This CDR3 has 14 amino acids. Trimming removed 5 bases from V and 4 bases from J; junction bases left unmatched: 6. Per germline, CDR1 MNHNS and CDR2 SASEGT. CDR3 DNA: TGTGCCAGCAGTAGACAGGGGCGGGTCACTGAAGCTTTCTTT. Translation gives CASSRQGRVTEAFF.

In this sample, this clonotype turned up a few times. CDR3 sequence: CASSTPGRARSTDTQYF. CDR3 sequence (DNA): TGTGCCAGCAGCACCCCGGGGCGCGCCAGGAGCACAGATACGCAGTATTTT. J is TRBJ2-3 and V is TRBV11-2; the D call may be TRBD1 or TRBD2 (5 bases each). The CDR3 consists of 17 residues. With 5 bases removed from V and 0 bases from J, the gap between germline ends came to 18 bases. Looked up from germline, CDR1 is SGHAT and CDR2 is FQNNGV.

This clonotype was observed a handful of times. The chain couples TRBV12-3 or TRBV12-4 to TRBJ1-4; D perhaps matches TRBD1 (6 bases). Between the trimmed V and J ends, which lost 5 bases and 8 bases, there was a span of 21 bases. CDR3 length: 16 residues. CDR3 sequence reads: CASSTDNRVGREKLFF. As DNA, the CDR3 is TGTGCCAGCAGTACCGATAACAGGGTCGGAAGGGAAAAACTGTTTTTT.

This chain joins TRBV6-5 and TRBJ2-7; D is unresolved. Trimming left V 2 bases short and J 1 base short, with 9 bases between. Germline V gene sequence: CDR1 MNHEY, CDR2 SVGAGI. The CDR3 extends over 14 amino acids. For the CDR3, the DNA is TGTGCCAGCAGTTACCGTCCAGCATCCTACGAGCAGTACTTC. Its protein product is CASSYRPASYEQYF.

This clonotype has only a few counts. This rearrangement joins TRBV24-1 to TRBJ2-1; D is uncertain. V shed 2 bases and J shed 5 bases, with 15 bases lying between them. Per germline, CDR1 KGHDR and CDR2 SFDVKD. The CDR3 runs to 16 residues. CDR3 in DNA: TGTGCCACCAGTGATTGGCTTCACAACAGTAACAATGAGCAGTTCTTC. This encodes CATSDWLHNSNNEQFF.

The rearrangement joins TRBV10-3 to TRBJ2-7, with D unresolved. The CDR3 consists of 12 residues. With 4 bases removed from V and 5 bases from J, the gap between germline ends came to 9 bases. The germline CDR1 and CDR2 sequences are ENHRY and SYGVKD. The CDR3 loop is CAISVTVDEQYF. DNA of the CDR3: TGTGCCATCAGTGTTACGGTTGACGAGCAGTACTTC.

There are a few counts of this clonotype. The V gene is TRBV7-9, the J gene TRBJ2-5; 9 bases are a match to TRBD1. V shed 2 bases and J 5 bases; nucleotides not matched to a gene: 6. The CDR3 sequence is 15 residues long. CDR1 is SEHNR, CDR2 FQNEAQ, per germline (reference sequence). As DNA, the CDR3 is TGTGCCAGCAGCTTAATAAACAGGGGGCGCGAGACCCAGTACTTC. Encoded protein: CASSLINRGRETQYF.

This clonotype was recorded a few times. The rearrangement uses TRBV9 and TRBJ2-2; weak D call: TRBD2 (5 bases). The CDR3 contains 15 residues. Germline assignment: CDR1 SGDLS and CDR2 YYNGEE. The ends were cut back, 3 bases at V and 5 bases at J, with 14 bases in the middle. The CDR3 loop reads CASSARGSETGELFF. CDR3 DNA sequence: TGTGCCAGCAGCGCACGGGGTTCAGAGACCGGGGAGCTGTTTTTT.